This T cell receptor beta chain was found in a study of OX40 agonist ivuxolimab in advanced cancers. As for the study more broadly: The costimulatory receptor OX40 (CD134) was targeted by ivuxolimab, a fully human IgG2 agonistic monoclonal antibody. Intravenous ivuxolimab was administered to patients every 2 weeks at six dose levels: 0.01, 0.1, 0.3, 1.5, 3 and 10 mg/kg. Of the approximately 50 dose-escalation patients, hepatocellular carcinoma was present in around 20, melanoma in approximately 15, renal cell carcinoma in 9 and head and neck cancer in 9. The dose-escalation cohort was roughly 87% male with a mean age of about 60 years, ranging from about 20 to 85. Patients were allowed to have had prior anti-PD-1, anti-PD-L1 or anti-CTLA-4 therapy, and roughly 40% of the dose-escalation patients had been treated with checkpoint inhibitors. Partial responses occurred in three dose-escalation patients: two with cutaneous melanoma and one with hepatocellular carcinoma. Peripheral TCRbeta sequencing aimed to test whether ivuxolimab altered TCR sequence diversity and caused clonal T-cell expansion. The paper reports the monotherapy dose-escalation portion (N of about 56 patients) of the phase I ivuxolimab trial. The investigation overall reported the following: Low levels of normalized T-cell clonal expansion were also seen in some patients who did not respond. At doses of 0.1 to 3.0 mg/kg, clonal expansion of both CD4+ and CD8+ T cells in blood was seen between baseline and week 6. After ivuxolimab, expanded clones were on average more numerous among CD8+ T cells than among CD4+ T cells. In the 0.1-3.0 mg/kg groups, partial responders had among the lowest normalized peripheral clonal expansion, particularly in CD8+ T cells. The antigen specificity of the clonally expanded peripheral T cells was not determined.

After removal of 7 bases from V and 1 base from J, the junction retains 5 bases not matched to a gene. Counted from cysteine to phenylalanine, this CDR3 has 14 amino acids. Left in the record is the CDR3 DNA by itself, 42 bases read in frame from the first base. From the germline V gene, CDR1 is MNHEY and CDR2 is SVGAGI. Patients with a history of autoimmune disease or receiving systemic immunosuppression were excluded from the trial. Peripheral blood for TCR sequencing was collected from all dose cohorts at baseline, on cycle 4 day 1, and on cycle 7 day 1. The samples were drawn from a first-in-human, open-label, multicenter phase I dose-escalation trial of ivuxolimab. The trial enrolled adults with locally advanced or metastatic head and neck squamous cell, hepatocellular, melanoma or renal cell carcinoma. Before TCR sequencing, CD4+ and CD8+ T cells were separately sorted from peripheral blood.

Concerning this clone itself: This receptor's antigen is unknown. No much larger clone exists at a distance of one base, and base qualities are not known.

To sequence the TCRbeta CDR3 region, genomic DNA was isolated from the sorted cells. The immunoSEQ Assay was used for sequencing of TCRbeta CDR3 regions. TCRdb carries this immuneACCESS record with in-frame sequences only. Its versions omit some clonotypes, under half of them owing to an unresolved V gene in the studies checked, with the rest unexplained. In this sample the table shows 85,000 to 100,000 clones, 85% to 95% of which occur a single time. The ten top clones hold roughly 0.27% of the sample. The chain is made from TRBV6-5 and TRBJ1-1, with 8 central nucleotides matching TRBD1. The clonotype comes from an adult with an advanced solid tumor such as melanoma, head and neck, liver or kidney cancer. The material was CD4+ or CD8+ T cells sorted from blood, obtained in a trial of the OX40 agonist ivuxolimab. The CDR3 region has the sequence CASTVQGANTEAFF. The bases are TGTGCCAGCACCGTCCAGGGGGCGAACACTGAAGCTTTCTTT.